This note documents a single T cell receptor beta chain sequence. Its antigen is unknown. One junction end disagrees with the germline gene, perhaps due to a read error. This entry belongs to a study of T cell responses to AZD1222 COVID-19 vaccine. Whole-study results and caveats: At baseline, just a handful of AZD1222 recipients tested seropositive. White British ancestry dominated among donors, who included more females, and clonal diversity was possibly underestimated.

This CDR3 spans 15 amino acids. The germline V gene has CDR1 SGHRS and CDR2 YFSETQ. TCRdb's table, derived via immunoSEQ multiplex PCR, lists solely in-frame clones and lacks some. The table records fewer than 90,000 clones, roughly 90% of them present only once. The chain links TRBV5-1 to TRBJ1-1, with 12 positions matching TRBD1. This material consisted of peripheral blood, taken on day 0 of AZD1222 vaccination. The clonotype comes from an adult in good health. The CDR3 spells CASRLVGTGGDEAFF. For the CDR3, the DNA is TGCGCCAGCAGATTGGTTGGGACAGGGGGCGATGAGGCTTTCTTT.